Shown below are 31 T cell receptor beta chains from a single sample sequenced in a study of cytomegalovirus exposure and HLA in healthy donors. The PCR was carried out with 60 Vbeta primers and 13 Jbeta primers. This table comes from immunoSEQ multiplex PCR, and its TCRdb copy is limited to in-frame clones, with some not included. The sample contains some 95,000 clones, over 55% of which appear only once. The source material was PBMCs. The source is a woman younger than 35 in good health and CMV-seropositive.

This chain joins TRBV25-1 and TRBJ1-1, with TRBD1 identical over 7 bases. V lost 4 bases and J lost 4; bases outside the gene matches: 9. Per germline, CDR1 MGHDK and CDR2 SYGVNS. The CDR3 spans 15 residues. CDR3 bases: TGTGCCAGCAGTGGAGACAGGGAGAGGGGCACTGAAGCTTTCTTT. Its protein product is CASSGDRERGTEAFF.

V gene TRBV19 combines with J gene TRBJ2-1; the match to TRBD2 covers 13 bases. Losses at the gene ends were 8 bases for V and 2 bases for J; bases not matched to a gene: 6. The CDR3 is made up of 16 amino acids. CDR1 and CDR2 (germline): LNHDA, SQIVND (reference sequence). The CDR3 region has the DNA TGTGCCAGTTCCCTACTAGCGGGGGGGGCCTACAATGAGCAGTTCTTC. It yields the protein CASSLLAGGAYNEQFF.

This clone was observed a few times. The chain's CDR3 is CASSFGRVGSYEQYF. The CDR3 DNA reads as TGTGCCAGCAGCTTCGGCAGGGTAGGGTCCTACGAGCAGTACTTC. The chain has TRBV11-2 and TRBJ2-5; D is perhaps TRBD1 (5 bases). The better agreement between TRBJ2-7 and the DNA end casts doubt on the J call. This CDR3 is built from 15 residues. The germline V gene encodes CDR1 SGHAT and CDR2 FQNNGV.

The V and J genes are TRBV5-1 and TRBJ2-3, with D possibly being TRBD2 (5 bases). Trimming pared 4 bases from V and 1 base from J, leaving 7 bases between. Per germline, CDR1 SGHRS and CDR2 YFSETQ. The CDR3 consists of 13 residues. The CDR3 DNA reads as TGCGCCAGCAGCGAGGGCCGCACAGATACGCAGTATTTT. Encoded protein: CASSEGRTDTQYF.

The V call is TRBV14, the J call TRBJ2-2, with a possible D match to TRBD1 (5 bases). The ends were cut back, 0 bases at V and 15 bases at J, with 14 bases in the middle. The V gene's germline CDR1 is SGHDN and CDR2 FVKESK. The CDR3 contains 13 residues. The chain's CDR3 is CASSQDPPGKVFF. CDR3 DNA sequence: TGTGCCAGCAGCCAAGATCCTCCAGGGAAGGTGTTTTTT.

V is TRBV5-4 and J is TRBJ2-7, with D perhaps TRBD2 (8 bases). Germline CDR1 is SGHNT and CDR2 is YYREEE (reference sequence). V shed 3 bases and J shed 5 bases, with 27 bases lying between them. The CDR3 consists of 18 residues. The CDR3 nucleotides read TGTGCCAGCAGCTCCGGGGGGGCTACATCGGGACAGTACCACGAGCAGTACTTC. Translation gives CASSSGGATSGQYHEQYF.

The count of this clone is one. The gene calls are TRBV2 and TRBJ1-2; D unclear. This CDR3 has 12 residues. Germline V gene sequence: CDR1 SNHLY, CDR2 FYNNEI. The V and J ends lost 3 bases and 0 bases respectively, with 2 bases between them. Written as DNA, the CDR3 is TGTGCCAGCAGTGACTCTAACTATGGCTACACCTTC. The encoded protein is CASSDSNYGYTF.

This chain links TRBV28 with TRBJ1-1; D call uncertain. CDR1 MDHEN and CDR2 SYDVKM come from the germline V gene. The CDR3 runs 14 residues. V lost 3 bases and J lost 2, with 10 bases in between. CDR3 in amino acids: CASSFIRRNTEAFF. As DNA, the CDR3 is TGTGCCAGCAGTTTCATAAGGAGAAACACTGAAGCTTTCTTT.

V usage is TRBV27 and J usage is TRBJ2-3, with TRBD2 matching 13 bases. The germline gives CDR1 MNHEY, CDR2 SMNVEV (reference sequence). CDR3 length: 15 residues. Trimming took 4 bases from V and 5 from J; bases not matched to a gene: 3. CDR3 coding DNA: TGTGCCAGCAGTTGGGGACTAGCGGGGAAAGATACGCAGTATTTT. Its protein is CASSWGLAGKDTQYF.

This clone appeared a few times. The chain is built from TRBV2 and TRBJ1-1; D is perhaps TRBD1 (5 bases). CDR1 is SNHLY, CDR2 FYNNEI, per germline. V lost 6 bases and J 5 bases, leaving 10 bases between the germline ends. This CDR3 comprises 12 residues. CDR3 in amino acids: CASSIGETEAFF. CDR3 coding DNA: TGTGCCAGCAGCATAGGGGAAACTGAAGCTTTCTTT.

This sequence joins TRBV27 and TRBJ2-2; possibly TRBD2 for D (5 bases). Between the trimmed V and J ends, which lost 6 bases and 3 bases, there was a span of 20 bases. The CDR3 covers 17 residues. In germline, CDR1 is MNHEY, CDR2 SMNVEV (reference sequence). This CDR3 reads CASSPRFLRAYTGELFF. DNA of the CDR3: TGTGCCAGCAGCCCTAGATTCTTGAGGGCTTACACCGGGGAGCTGTTTTTT.

The sample holds a few counts of this clone. The chain employs TRBV6-5 and TRBJ2-1; D uncertain. The CDR3 extends over 14 amino acids. Germline-derived CDR1 and CDR2 are MNHEY and SVGAGI. The ends were cut back, 5 bases at V and 6 bases at J, with 14 bases in the middle. The chain's CDR3 is CASSEVSSPNEQFF. The CDR3 DNA reads as TGTGCCAGCAGTGAAGTCAGTAGCCCCAATGAGCAGTTCTTC.

This clone has just a few counts. The chain has TRBV27 and TRBJ2-1; 11 bases agree with TRBD2. Germline V gene lookup returns CDR1 MNHEY and CDR2 SMNVEV (reference sequence). Germline trimming cut 4 bases from V and 6 bases from J; bases unmatched to any gene: 8. CDR3 length equals 16 residues. The CDR3 spells CASSSRLAGSVNEQFF. In DNA, the CDR3 is TGTGCCAGCAGTTCCCGACTAGCGGGATCTGTCAATGAGCAGTTCTTC.

The V and J genes are TRBV7-9 and TRBJ2-1, with 7 bases lining up with TRBD2. The germline V gene encodes CDR1 SEHNR and CDR2 FQNEAQ (reference sequence). Trimming removed 5 bases from V and 5 bases from J; junction bases left unmatched: 9. The CDR3 loop spans 15 amino acids. DNA for the CDR3: TGTGCCAGCAGCCAAGGTAGCGGGCGAGACAATGAGCAGTTCTTC. Protein sequence: CASSQGSGRDNEQFF.

This clone was seen just once. V is TRBV15 and J is TRBJ2-1, with D tentatively TRBD2 (5 bases). V lost 1 base and J 7 bases, leaving 5 bases between the germline ends. The CDR3 spans 12 residues. CDR1 LNHNV and CDR2 YYDKDF come from the germline V gene (reference sequence). The CDR3 sequence: CATSRGGNEQFF. In nucleotides, the CDR3 is TGTGCCACCAGCAGAGGAGGGAATGAGCAGTTCTTC.

The chain combines TRBV28 with TRBJ1-5, with D possibly being TRBD1 (5 bases). Germline V gene lookup returns CDR1 MDHEN and CDR2 SYDVKM. V was cut by 2 bases and J by 7 bases, with 12 bases left in between. This CDR3 has 14 residues. In DNA, the CDR3 is TGTGCCAGCAGTTTACTTGGGGGGGGGCAGCCCCAGCATTTT. Its protein product is CASSLLGGGQPQHF.

This sequence joins TRBV4-2 and TRBJ2-5; D is perhaps TRBD2 (6 bases). Germline lookup yields CDR1 LGHNA and CDR2 YNFKEQ. V shed 1 base and J shed 4 bases, with 16 bases lying between them. This CDR3 contains 16 residues. The CDR3 nucleotides are TGTGCCAGCAGCCAAGTTACCGGGAGCGGTGGAGAGACCCAGTACTTC. It yields the protein CASSQVTGSGGETQYF.

The gene calls are TRBV18 and TRBJ2-2, with a tentative D call TRBD1 (6 bases). The CDR3 spans 17 residues. Germline values: CDR1 KGHSH, CDR2 LQKENI. Between the trimmed V and J ends, which lost 1 base and 6 bases, there was a span of 18 bases. The CDR3 is CASSPLLDSLKAGELFF. The CDR3 nucleotides read TGTGCCAGCTCACCACTGCTGGACAGCCTGAAGGCCGGGGAGCTGTTTTTT.

The CDR3 loop reads CASNPRDREFHTEAFF. For the CDR3, the DNA is TGTGCCAGCAACCCTAGGGACAGGGAGTTTCACACTGAAGCTTTCTTT. The chain joins TRBV28 to TRBJ1-1, with 9 bases aligning to TRBD1. Germline V gene lookup returns CDR1 MDHEN and CDR2 SYDVKM. V was pared by 7 bases and J by 3 bases, with 12 bases of the junction left unmatched. This CDR3 is built from 16 residues.

V gene TRBV5-1 combines with J gene TRBJ2-1; the match to TRBD2 covers 7 bases. V lost 4 bases to trimming and J lost 2 bases; unmatched junction nucleotides: 3. Germline CDR1 is SGHRS and CDR2 is YFSETQ. The CDR3 spans 14 residues. CDR3 DNA: TGCGCCAGCAGCCCGGGGGGTGCCTACAATGAGCAGTTCTTC. Amino acids: CASSPGGAYNEQFF.

In this sample, this clone turned up once. The J gene is TRBJ2-5, the V gene TRBV9, with D hard to call. This CDR3 is 15 amino acids long. Germline CDR1 and CDR2: SGDLS and YYNGEE. Trimming stripped 4 bases from V and 1 base from J, with 14 bases between. CDR3 nucleotides: TGTGCCAGCAGCCCAACCAACACTATCCAAGAGACCCAGTACTTC. Protein sequence: CASSPTNTIQETQYF.

The chain recombines TRBV4-1 with TRBJ1-6; a possible D gene is TRBD1 (6 bases). This CDR3 spans 15 amino acids. V gave up 6 bases and J gave up 4 bases, with 13 bases separating them. Germline V gene sequence: CDR1 MGHRA, CDR2 YSYEKL. In DNA, the CDR3 is TGCGCCAGCAGTCGGCAGGGGAGTTATAATTCACCCCTCCACTTT. Its translation is CASSRQGSYNSPLHF.

This clone has only a few counts. The genes are TRBV10-3 and TRBJ1-5; D gene ambiguous. CDR3 length: 13 amino acids. V was shortened by 3 bases and J by 8 bases, with 11 bases between the two germline ends. Germline lookup yields CDR1 ENHRY and CDR2 SYGVKD. Here the CDR3 reads CAISDSRVEPQHF. CDR3 sequence (DNA): TGTGCCATCAGTGATTCTCGGGTAGAGCCCCAGCATTTT.

The V gene is TRBV5-1, the J gene TRBJ2-7, with 9 bases identical to TRBD1. Germline trimming cut 4 bases from V and 4 bases from J; bases unmatched to any gene: 6. Germline lookup yields CDR1 SGHRS and CDR2 YFSETQ. CDR3 length: 14 amino acids. CDR3 in amino acids: CASSMDRGWYEQYF. CDR3 nucleotide sequence: TGCGCCAGCAGCATGGACAGGGGCTGGTACGAGCAGTACTTC. The full variable domain, in which reference TRBV5-1 and TRBJ2-7 provide the parts outside the CDR3, is KAGVTQTPRYLIKTRGQQVTLSCSPISGHRSVSWYQQTPGQGLQFLFEYFSETQRNKGNFPGRFSGRQFSNSRSEMNVSTLELGDSALYLCASSMDRGWYEQYFGPGTRLTVT.

CDR3 region: CASSQTAIGEAFF. The CDR3 coding sequence is TGTGCCAGCAGCCAGACAGCAATAGGGGAAGCTTTCTTT. This rearrangement joins TRBV16 to TRBJ1-1, with D perhaps TRBD1 (5 bases). The germline V gene has CDR1 KGHSY and CDR2 FQNENV. V was shortened by 3 bases and J by 8 bases, with 13 bases between the two germline ends. This CDR3 comprises 13 residues.

The V call is TRBV7-9, the J call TRBJ1-2, with TRBD1 matching over 7 bases. Germline V CDR1 and CDR2: SEHNR, FQNEAQ (reference sequence). V dropped 5 bases and J dropped 4; count of bases not matched to a gene: 7. This CDR3 is 14 amino acids long. CDR3 in amino acids: CASSLGKGAYGYTF. CDR3 DNA sequence: TGTGCCAGCAGCCTTGGAAAGGGGGCCTATGGCTACACCTTC.

The rearrangement uses TRBV5-4 and TRBJ1-5; D perhaps matches TRBD1 (6 bases). The CDR3 covers 15 residues. Germline values: CDR1 SGHNT, CDR2 YYREEE (reference sequence). V dropped 3 bases and J dropped 3 bases, with 13 bases sitting between them. The CDR3 nucleotides are TGTGCCAGCAGCTCCAGAGGACAGCTCAATCAGCCCCAGCATTTT. It translates to CASSSRGQLNQPQHF.

The chain uses TRBV5-1 and TRBJ2-7; possible D gene TRBD1, 5 bases. In germline, CDR1 is SGHRS, CDR2 YFSETQ. This CDR3 comprises 17 residues. V gave up 0 bases and J gave up 3 bases, with 19 bases separating them. The CDR3 DNA sequence: TGCGCCAGCAGCTTGGTACCTGGGGCGGCAGATCACTACGAGCAGTACTTC. Its translation is CASSLVPGAADHYEQYF.

The rearrangement uses TRBV4-1 and TRBJ1-2; D not certain. CDR1 and CDR2 from the germline V gene are MGHRA and YSYEKL. The CDR3 has 14 amino acids. Trimming stripped 1 base from V and 3 bases from J, with 9 bases between. The CDR3 coding sequence is TGCGCCAGCAGCCAAGGGGAGACATACTATGGCTACACCTTC. Amino acids: CASSQGETYYGYTF.

This clone was recorded once. This chain joins TRBV11-2 and TRBJ2-3; 9 positions agree with TRBD2. Per the germline V gene, CDR1 is SGHAT and CDR2 is FQNNGV. CDR3 size: 16 residues. Unmatched junction bases numbered 8, after V lost 0 bases and J lost 7 bases. CDR3 in amino acids: CASSLDGGTSHYTQYF. The CDR3 DNA is TGTGCCAGCAGCTTAGATGGTGGGACTAGCCACTATACGCAGTATTTT.

The chain uses TRBV7-6 and TRBJ2-2; D unresolved. Trimming removed 5 bases at V and 5 bases at J, with 12 bases between. This CDR3 spans 14 amino acids. Germline CDR1 SGHVS, CDR2 FNYEAQ. CDR3 in DNA: TGTGCCAGCAGCCCAGATGTGAGGACCGGGGAGCTGTTTTTT. Protein product: CASSPDVRTGELFF. The full variable domain, in which reference TRBV7-6 and TRBJ2-2 provide the parts outside the CDR3, is GAGVSQSPRYKVTKRGQDVALRCDPISGHVSLYWYRQALGQGPEFLTYFNYEAQQDKSGLPNDRFSAERPEGSISTLTIQRTEQRDSAMYRCASSPDVRTGELFFGEGSRLTVL.